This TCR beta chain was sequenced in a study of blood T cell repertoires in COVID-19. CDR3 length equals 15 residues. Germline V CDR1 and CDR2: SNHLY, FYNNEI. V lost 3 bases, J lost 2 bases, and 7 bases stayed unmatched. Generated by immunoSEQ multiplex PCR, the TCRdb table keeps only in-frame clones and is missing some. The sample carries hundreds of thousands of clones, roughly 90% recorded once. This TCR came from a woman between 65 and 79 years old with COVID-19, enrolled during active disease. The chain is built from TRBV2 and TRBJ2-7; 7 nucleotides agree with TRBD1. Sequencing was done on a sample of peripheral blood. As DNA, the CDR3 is TGTGCCAGCAGTGACCCGGGACAGATCCCCTACGAGCAGTACTTC. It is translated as CASSDPGQIPYEQYF.